This paragraph covers one T cell receptor (beta chain) sequence. No antigen is known for it. The data belong to a study of T cell responses to AZD1222 COVID-19 vaccine. Whole-study context: Pooling was applied to second doses at about 4 or about 12 weeks. Study-level findings and limits: Within unmutated variant regions lay the reported targets of nearly half of spike-specific TCRs. Elevations in Spike-specific TCR breadth and depth followed administration of two AZD1222 doses.

Here immunoSEQ multiplex PCR was the method, and the copy in TCRdb shows in-frame clones only, minus some. The table lists more than 85,000 clones, 85% to 95% of them singletons. The TCR comes from an adult in good health. The sequencing here drew on peripheral blood, taken on day 0 of AZD1222 vaccination.

The chain's CDR3 is CAWSDGSGGKEKLFF. In DNA, the CDR3 is TGTGCCTGGAGTGATGGGTCGGGGGGCAAGGAAAAACTGTTTTTT. The chain carries TRBV30 and TRBJ1-4, with D possibly being TRBD1 (6 bases). The CDR3 runs 15 residues. Trimming stripped 1 base from V and 8 bases from J, with 17 bases between. Germline CDR1 reads GTSNPN; CDR2 reads SVGIG (reference sequence).